This T cell receptor (beta chain) emerged from a study of post-analysis software for immune sequencing data. Turning to the study itself: Disease trajectories encompassed relapsing-remitting, secondary progressive and progressive-relapsing multiple sclerosis.

Points from the study as a whole: Co-batched samples clustered tightly together by F measure. Controls had lower frequencies than patients of a handful of TRBV segments, which included TRBV5-6, TRBV5-1 and TRBV20-1.

cDNA libraries of TCR beta carried unique molecular identifiers. Yield was 500,000 or so cDNA molecules from approximately 0.95 to 9.8 million T cells. TCRdb reanalysed the PCR reads using MiXCR and keeps one entry per CDR3 protein. This table holds 500,000 to 600,000 distinct CDR3 sequences, around 47% found once. Germline V lookup: CDR1 DFQATT, CDR2 SNEGSKA (reference sequence). The CDR3 loop spans 15 amino acids. In regard to this clonotype: The target antigen is unknown. The junction shows a germline mismatch at one end, possibly a read error.

This receptor was identified in a girl under 18 with multiple sclerosis. The chain combines TRBV20-1 with TRBJ2-4; D uncertain. The sequencing sample was made of blood. This CDR3 reads CSASYLTLAENIQYF. Here the CDR3 DNA reads TGCAGTGCTAGTTATCTGACGTTAGCCGAAAACATTCAGTACTTC.